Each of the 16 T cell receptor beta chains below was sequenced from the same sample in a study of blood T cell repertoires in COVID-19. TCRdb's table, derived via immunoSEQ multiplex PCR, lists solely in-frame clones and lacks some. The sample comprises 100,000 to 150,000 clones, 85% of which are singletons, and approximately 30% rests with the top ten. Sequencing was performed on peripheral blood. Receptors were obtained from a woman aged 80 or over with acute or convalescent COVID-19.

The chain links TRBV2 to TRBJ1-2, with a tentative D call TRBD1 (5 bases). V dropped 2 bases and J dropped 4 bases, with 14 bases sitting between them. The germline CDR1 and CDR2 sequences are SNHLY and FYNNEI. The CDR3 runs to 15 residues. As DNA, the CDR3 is TGTGCCAGCAGTGAACGACAGCCGGTAACCTATGGCTACACCTTC. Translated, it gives CASSERQPVTYGYTF.

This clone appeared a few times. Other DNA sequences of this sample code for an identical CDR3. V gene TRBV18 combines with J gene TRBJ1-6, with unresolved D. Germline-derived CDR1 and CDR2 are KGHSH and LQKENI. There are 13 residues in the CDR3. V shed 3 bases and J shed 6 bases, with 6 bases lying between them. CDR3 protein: CASSPASNSPLHF. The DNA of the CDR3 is TGTGCCAGCTCACCGGCCAGTAATTCACCCCTCCACTTT.

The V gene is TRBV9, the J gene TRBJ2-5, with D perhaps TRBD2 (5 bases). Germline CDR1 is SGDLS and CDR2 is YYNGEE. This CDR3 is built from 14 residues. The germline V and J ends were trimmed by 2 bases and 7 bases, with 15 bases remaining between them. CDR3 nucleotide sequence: TGTGCCAGCAGCGTCGATCTTCAACGGGGGACCCAGTACTTC. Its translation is CASSVDLQRGTQYF.

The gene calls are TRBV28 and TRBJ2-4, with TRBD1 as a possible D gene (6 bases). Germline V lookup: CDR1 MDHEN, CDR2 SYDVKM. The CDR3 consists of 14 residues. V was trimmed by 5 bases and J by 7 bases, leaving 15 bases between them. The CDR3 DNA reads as TGTGCCAGCAGTCTACAGGGATTATGGAACATTCAGTACTTC. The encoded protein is CASSLQGLWNIQYF.

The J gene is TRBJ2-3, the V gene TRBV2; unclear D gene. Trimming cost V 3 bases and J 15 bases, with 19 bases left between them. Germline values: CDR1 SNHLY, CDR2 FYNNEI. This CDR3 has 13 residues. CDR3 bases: TGTGCCAGCAGTGATCCCTCTAGAGATTTAACCTATTTT. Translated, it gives CASSDPSRDLTYF.

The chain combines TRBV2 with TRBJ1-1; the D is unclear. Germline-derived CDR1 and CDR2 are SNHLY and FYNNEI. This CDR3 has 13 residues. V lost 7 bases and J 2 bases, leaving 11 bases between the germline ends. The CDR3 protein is CASTTQENTEAFF. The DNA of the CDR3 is TGTGCCAGCACCACCCAGGAAAACACTGAAGCTTTCTTT.

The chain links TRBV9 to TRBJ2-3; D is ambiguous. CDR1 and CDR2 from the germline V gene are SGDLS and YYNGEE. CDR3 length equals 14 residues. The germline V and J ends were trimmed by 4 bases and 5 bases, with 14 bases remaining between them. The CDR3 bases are TGTGCCAGCAGCCCACACCCCTCAGGAGATACGCAGTATTTT. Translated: CASSPHPSGDTQYF.

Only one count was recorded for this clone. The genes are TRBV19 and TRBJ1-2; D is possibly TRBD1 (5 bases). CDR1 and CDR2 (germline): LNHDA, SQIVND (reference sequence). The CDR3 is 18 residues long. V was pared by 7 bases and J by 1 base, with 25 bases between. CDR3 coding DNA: TGTGCCAGTACCCGGGGGAGTACAAATAAACCCCTTAACTATGGCTACACCTTC. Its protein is CASTRGSTNKPLNYGYTF.

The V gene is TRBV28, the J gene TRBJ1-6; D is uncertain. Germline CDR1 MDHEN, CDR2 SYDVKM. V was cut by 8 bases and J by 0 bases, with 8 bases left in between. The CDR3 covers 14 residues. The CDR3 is CASSVSSYNSPLHF. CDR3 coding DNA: TGTGCCAGCTCCGTTAGCTCCTATAATTCACCCCTCCACTTT.

The CDR3 protein is CASSLDKLYGYTF. Here the CDR3 DNA reads TGTGCCAGCAGTTTAGACAAGCTCTATGGCTACACCTTC. The rearrangement joins TRBV27 to TRBJ1-2, with D hard to call. In germline, CDR1 is MNHEY, CDR2 SMNVEV (reference sequence). The CDR3 is 13 residues long. The V gene lost 2 bases and the J gene lost 4 bases, with 8 bases spanning the gap.

The CDR3: CASSLGVAGFEKLFF. The CDR3 DNA sequence: TGTGCCAGCAGCTTGGGCGTGGCGGGATTTGAAAAACTGTTTTTT. This sequence joins TRBV5-6 and TRBJ1-4, with D uncertain. CDR3 size: 15 residues. Trimming pared 0 bases from V and 7 bases from J, leaving 13 bases between. The germline V gene encodes CDR1 SGHDT and CDR2 YYEEEE. The full variable domain, with the rest looked up from reference TRBV5-6 and TRBJ1-4, is DAGVTQSPTHLIKTRGQQVTLRCSPKSGHDTVSWYQQALGQGPQFIFQYYEEEERQRGNFPDRFSGHQFPNYSSELNVNALLLGDSALYLCASSLGVAGFEKLFFGSGTQLSVL.

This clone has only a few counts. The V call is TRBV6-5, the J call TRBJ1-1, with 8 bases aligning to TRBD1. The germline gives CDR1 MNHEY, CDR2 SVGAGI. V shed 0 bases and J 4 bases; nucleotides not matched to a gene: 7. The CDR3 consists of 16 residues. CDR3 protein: CASSYSGTGGSTEAFF. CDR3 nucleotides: TGTGCCAGCAGTTACTCAGGGACAGGTGGGTCCACTGAAGCTTTCTTT.

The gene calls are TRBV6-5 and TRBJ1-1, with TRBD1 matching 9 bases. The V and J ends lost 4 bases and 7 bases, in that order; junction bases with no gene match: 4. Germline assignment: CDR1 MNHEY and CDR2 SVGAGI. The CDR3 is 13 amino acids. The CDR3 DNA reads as TGTGCCAGCAGTTTTGCGGGACAGGGTGAAGCTTTCTTT. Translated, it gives CASSFAGQGEAFF.

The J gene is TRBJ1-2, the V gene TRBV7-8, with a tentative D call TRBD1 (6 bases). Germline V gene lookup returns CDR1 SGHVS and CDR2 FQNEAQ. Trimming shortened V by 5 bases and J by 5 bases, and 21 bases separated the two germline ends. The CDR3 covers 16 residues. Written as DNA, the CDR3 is TGTGCCAGCAGCCTTTCACCGGGTCTTAGGGGGTATGGCTACACCTTC. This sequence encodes CASSLSPGLRGYGYTF.

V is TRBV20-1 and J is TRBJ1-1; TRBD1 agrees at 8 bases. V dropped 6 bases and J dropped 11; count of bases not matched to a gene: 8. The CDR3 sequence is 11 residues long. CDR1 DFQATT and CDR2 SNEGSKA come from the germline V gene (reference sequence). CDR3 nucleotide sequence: TGCAGTGCCTCGGGACAGGCTTCCGCTTTCTTT. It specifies CSASGQASAFF.

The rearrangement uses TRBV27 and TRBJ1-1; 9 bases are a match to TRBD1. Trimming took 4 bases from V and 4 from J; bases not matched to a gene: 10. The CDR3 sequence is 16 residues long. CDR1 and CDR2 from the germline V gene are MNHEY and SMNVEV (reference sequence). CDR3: CASSSRRDRATTEAFF. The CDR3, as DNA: TGTGCCAGCAGTTCGAGGCGGGACAGGGCGACCACTGAAGCTTTCTTT.